This T cell receptor (beta chain) was sequenced in a study of T cell changes during pregnancy in multiple sclerosis. This CDR3 comprises 17 residues. J gave up 4 bases and V 0 bases, and 8 bases lay outside the gene matches. Germline V gives CDR1 SGHRS, CDR2 YFSETQ. Data came from immunoSEQ multiplex PCR; TCRdb stores just in-frame clones and leaves some out. Of approximately 44,000 clones detected, about 88% appear once; the ten largest clones hold more than 0.6%. The chain couples TRBV5-1 to TRBJ2-3; TRBD2 matches 10 bases. The source material was CD4+ T cells from peripheral blood mononuclear cells, sampled in the first trimester of pregnancy. This sequence originates from a female donor with multiple sclerosis, enrolled in a pregnancy study. Here the CDR3 reads CASSLGVAGGHPDTQYF. Written as DNA, the CDR3 is TGCGCCAGCAGCTTGGGGGTAGCGGGAGGACACCCAGATACGCAGTATTTT.